This T cell receptor (beta chain) was identified during a study of T cell changes during pregnancy in multiple sclerosis (dated by TCRdb to the late 2010s). In terms of the full investigation: The study looked at changes in the T cell repertoire across pregnancy in women with multiple sclerosis.

To note about this clone: Its antigen is unknown. Per-base quality was not reported, and no clone a single base away is much larger than it.

V is reduced by 3 bases and J by 3 bases, leaving a spacing of 11 bases between them. Including the terminal cysteine and phenylalanine, the CDR3 comprises 14 residues. Of all the DNA, just the CDR3 is kept, 42 bases in frame from base 1. The germline V gene (reference sequence) provides CDR1 SEHNR and CDR2 FQNEAQ. Library prep was done by the immunoSEQ multiplex PCR assay. Sourced from immuneACCESS, this table was stored by TCRdb with only in-frame sequences that have V and J called. A share of the clones is absent; for the studies checked, an unresolved V gene accounts for under half, and the remainder has no known explanation. The sample table records 75,000 to 80,000 clones; just over 90% of these occur just once. 0.65% to 0.95% of the sample goes to the ten largest clones.

Rearrangement joined TRBV7-9 to TRBJ1-1; the D gene cannot be resolved reliably. This clonotype was obtained from a female donor in good health, enrolled as a control in a pregnancy study. The sample here was peripheral blood, taken in the second trimester of pregnancy. The DNA sequence is as follows: TGTGCCAGCAGCTTCTCCCGCCGGGACACTGAAGCTTTCTTT. Its coded protein is CASSFSRRDTEAFF.